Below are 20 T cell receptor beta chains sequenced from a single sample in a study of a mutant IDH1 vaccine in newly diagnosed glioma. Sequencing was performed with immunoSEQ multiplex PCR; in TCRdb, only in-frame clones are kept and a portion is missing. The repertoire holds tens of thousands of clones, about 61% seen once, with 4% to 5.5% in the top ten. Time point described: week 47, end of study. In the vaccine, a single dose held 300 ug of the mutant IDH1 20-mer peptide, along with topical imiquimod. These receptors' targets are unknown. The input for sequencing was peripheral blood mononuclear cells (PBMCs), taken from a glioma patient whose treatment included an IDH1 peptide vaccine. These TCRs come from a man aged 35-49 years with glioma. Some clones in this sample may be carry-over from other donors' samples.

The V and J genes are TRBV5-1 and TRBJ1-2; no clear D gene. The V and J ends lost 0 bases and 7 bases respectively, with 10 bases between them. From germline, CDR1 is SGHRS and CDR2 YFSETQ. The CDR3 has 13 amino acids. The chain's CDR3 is CASSLAGLSGYTF. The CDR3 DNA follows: TGCGCCAGCAGCTTGGCCGGGTTGAGTGGCTACACCTTC.

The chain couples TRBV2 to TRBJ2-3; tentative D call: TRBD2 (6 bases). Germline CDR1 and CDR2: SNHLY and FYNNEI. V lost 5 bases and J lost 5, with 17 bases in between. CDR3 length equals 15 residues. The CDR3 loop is CASSTGLSRGDTQYF. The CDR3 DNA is TGTGCCAGCAGTACAGGACTATCGCGGGGAGATACGCAGTATTTT.

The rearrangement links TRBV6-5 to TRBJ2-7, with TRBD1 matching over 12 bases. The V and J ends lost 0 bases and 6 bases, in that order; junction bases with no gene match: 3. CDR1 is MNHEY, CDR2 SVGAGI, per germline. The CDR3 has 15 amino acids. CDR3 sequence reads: CASSYSGQGAPEQYF. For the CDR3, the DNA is TGTGCCAGCAGTTACTCGGGACAGGGGGCCCCCGAGCAGTACTTC.

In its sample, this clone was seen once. The CDR3 DNA follows: TGTGCCATCAGTGAAGTAGCGGGGGGCCTCCAAGAGACCCAGTACTTC. This encodes CAISEVAGGLQETQYF. This chain uses TRBV10-3 with TRBJ2-5, with TRBD2 matching over 10 bases. Losses at the gene ends were 3 bases for V and 1 base for J; bases not matched to a gene: 5. This CDR3 region has 16 residues. Looked up from germline, CDR1 is ENHRY and CDR2 is SYGVKD.

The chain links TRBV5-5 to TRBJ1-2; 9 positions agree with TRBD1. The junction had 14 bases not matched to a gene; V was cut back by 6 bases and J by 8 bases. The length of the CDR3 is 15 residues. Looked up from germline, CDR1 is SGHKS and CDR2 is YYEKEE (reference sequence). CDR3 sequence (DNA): TGTGCCAGCACCTCCGGGGACAGGGCTTGGGCCGGCTACACCTTC. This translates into CASTSGDRAWAGYTF.

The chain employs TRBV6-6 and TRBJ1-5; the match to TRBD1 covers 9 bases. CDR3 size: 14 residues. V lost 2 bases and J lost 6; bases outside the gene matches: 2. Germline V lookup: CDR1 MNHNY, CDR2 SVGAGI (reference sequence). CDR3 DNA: TGTGCCAGCAGTTACCGACAGGGGGGTCAGCCCCAGCATTTT. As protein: CASSYRQGGQPQHF.

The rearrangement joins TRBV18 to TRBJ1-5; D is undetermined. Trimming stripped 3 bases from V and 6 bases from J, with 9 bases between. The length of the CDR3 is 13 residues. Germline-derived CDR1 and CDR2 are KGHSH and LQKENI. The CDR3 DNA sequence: TGTGCCAGCTCACCCACCCCCTCTCAGCCCCAGCATTTT. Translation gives CASSPTPSQPQHF. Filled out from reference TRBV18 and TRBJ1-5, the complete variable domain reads NAGVMQNPRHLVRRRGQEARLRCSPMKGHSHVYWYRQLPEEGLKFMVYLQKENIIDESGMPKERFSAEFPKEGPSILRIQQVVRGDSAAYFCASSPTPSQPQHFGDGTRLSIL.

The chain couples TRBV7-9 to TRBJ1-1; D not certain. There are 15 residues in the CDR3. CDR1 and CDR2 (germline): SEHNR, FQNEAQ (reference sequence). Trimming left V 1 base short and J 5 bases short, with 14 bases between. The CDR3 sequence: CASSLGGDSRTEAFF. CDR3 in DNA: TGTGCCAGCAGCTTAGGTGGGGATTCGAGGACTGAAGCTTTCTTT.

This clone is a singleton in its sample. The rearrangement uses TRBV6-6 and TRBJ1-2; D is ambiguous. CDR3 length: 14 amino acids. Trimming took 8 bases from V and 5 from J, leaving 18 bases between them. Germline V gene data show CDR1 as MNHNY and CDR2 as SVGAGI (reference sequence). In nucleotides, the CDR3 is TGTGCCAGCTACCTAAGCGGGCCCCGATATGGCTACACCTTC. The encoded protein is CASYLSGPRYGYTF.

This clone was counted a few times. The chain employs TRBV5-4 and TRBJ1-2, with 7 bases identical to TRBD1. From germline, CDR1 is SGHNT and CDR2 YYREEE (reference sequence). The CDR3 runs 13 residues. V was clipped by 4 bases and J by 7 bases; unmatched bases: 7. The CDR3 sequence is CASSPDRPLGYTF. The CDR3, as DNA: TGTGCCAGCAGCCCGGACAGGCCCCTTGGCTACACCTTC.

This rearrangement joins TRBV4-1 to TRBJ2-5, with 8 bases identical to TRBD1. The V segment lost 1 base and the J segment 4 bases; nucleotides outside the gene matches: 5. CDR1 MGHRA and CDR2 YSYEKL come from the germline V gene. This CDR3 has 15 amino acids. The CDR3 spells CASSQGSRGPETQYF. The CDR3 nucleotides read TGCGCCAGCAGCCAAGGATCCAGGGGGCCAGAGACCCAGTACTTC.

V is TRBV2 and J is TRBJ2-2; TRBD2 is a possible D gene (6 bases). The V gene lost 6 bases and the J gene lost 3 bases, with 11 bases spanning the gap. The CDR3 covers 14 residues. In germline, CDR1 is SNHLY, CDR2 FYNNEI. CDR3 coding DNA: TGTGCCAGCAGGCGGGACGGCTACACCGGGGAGCTGTTTTTT. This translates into CASRRDGYTGELFF.

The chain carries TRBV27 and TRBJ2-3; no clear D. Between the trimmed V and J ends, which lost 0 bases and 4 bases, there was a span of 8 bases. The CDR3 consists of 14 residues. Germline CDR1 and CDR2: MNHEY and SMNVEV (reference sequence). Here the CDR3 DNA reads TGTGCCAGCAGTTTATCTAAAGGCTCAGATACGCAGTATTTT. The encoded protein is CASSLSKGSDTQYF.

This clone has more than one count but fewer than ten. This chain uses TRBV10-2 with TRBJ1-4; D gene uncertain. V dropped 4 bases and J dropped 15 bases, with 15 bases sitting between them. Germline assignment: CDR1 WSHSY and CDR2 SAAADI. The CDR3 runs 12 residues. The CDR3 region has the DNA TGCGCCAGCAGTGTTGGACCTCAAAGTGTGTTTTTT. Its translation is CASSVGPQSVFF.

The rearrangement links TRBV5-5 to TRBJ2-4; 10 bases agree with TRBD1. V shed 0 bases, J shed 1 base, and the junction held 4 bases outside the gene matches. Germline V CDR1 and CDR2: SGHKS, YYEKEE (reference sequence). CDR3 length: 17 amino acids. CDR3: CASSLGQGASAKNIQYF. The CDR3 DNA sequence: TGTGCCAGCAGCTTGGGACAGGGGGCCTCGGCCAAAAACATTCAGTACTTC.

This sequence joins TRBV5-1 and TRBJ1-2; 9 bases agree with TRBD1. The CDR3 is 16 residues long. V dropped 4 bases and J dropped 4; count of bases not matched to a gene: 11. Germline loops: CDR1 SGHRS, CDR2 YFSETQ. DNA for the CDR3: TGCGCCAGCAGCCCGCCCGGGACAGGGTCGAGCTATGGCTACACCTTC. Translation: CASSPPGTGSSYGYTF.

The CDR3 protein is CSVEDRGGGYTF. The CDR3 DNA reads TGCAGCGTTGAAGACAGGGGGGGTGGCTACACCTTC. The rearrangement uses TRBV29-1 and TRBJ1-2; TRBD1 aligns across 7 bases. V lost 0 bases to trimming and J lost 7 bases; unmatched junction nucleotides: 2. This CDR3 comprises 12 residues. CDR1 and CDR2 from the germline V gene are SQVTM and ANQGSEA.

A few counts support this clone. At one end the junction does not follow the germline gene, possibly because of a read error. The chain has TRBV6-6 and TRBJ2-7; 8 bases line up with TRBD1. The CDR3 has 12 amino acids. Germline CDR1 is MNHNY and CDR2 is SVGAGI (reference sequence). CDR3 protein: CASSPPGQVADF. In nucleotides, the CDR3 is TGTGCCAGCAGTCCCCCGGGACAGGTTGCCGACTTC.

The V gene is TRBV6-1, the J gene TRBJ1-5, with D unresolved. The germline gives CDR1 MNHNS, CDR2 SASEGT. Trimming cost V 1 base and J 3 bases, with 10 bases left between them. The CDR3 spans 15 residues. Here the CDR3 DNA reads TGTGCCAGCAGTGAAGTATTAGGCTCCAATCAGCCCCAGCATTTT. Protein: CASSEVLGSNQPQHF.

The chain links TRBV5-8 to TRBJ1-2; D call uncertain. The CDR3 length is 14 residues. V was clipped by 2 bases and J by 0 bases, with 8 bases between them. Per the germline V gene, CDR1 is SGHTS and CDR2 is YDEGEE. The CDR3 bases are TGTGCCAGCAGCTTCGGCAGAGCTAACTATGGCTACACCTTC. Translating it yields CASSFGRANYGYTF.